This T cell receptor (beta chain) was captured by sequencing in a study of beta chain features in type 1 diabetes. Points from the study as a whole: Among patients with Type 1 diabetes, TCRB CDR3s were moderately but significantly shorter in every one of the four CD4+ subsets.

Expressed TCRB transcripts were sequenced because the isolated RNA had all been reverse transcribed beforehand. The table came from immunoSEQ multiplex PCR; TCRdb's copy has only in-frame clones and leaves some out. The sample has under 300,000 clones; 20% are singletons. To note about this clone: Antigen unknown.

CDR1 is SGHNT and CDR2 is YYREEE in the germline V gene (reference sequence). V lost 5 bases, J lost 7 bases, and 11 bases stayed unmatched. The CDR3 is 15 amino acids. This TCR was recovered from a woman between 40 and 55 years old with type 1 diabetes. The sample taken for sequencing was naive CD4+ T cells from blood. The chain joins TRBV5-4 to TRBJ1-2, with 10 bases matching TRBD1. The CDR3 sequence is CASRPGQGTMSGYTF. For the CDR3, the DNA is TGTGCCAGCAGACCGGGACAGGGGACGATGAGTGGCTACACCTTC.